These 27 T cell receptor beta chains originate from one sample sequenced in a study of T cells in Graves' hyperthyroidism and ophthalmopathy. TCR beta CDR3 region amplification was performed from RNA transcripts. In the first-round RT-PCR of the TCR CDR3, the HTBI primer set was used. From the multiplex PCR reads, TCRdb called clonotypes with MiXCR, one entry per CDR3 protein. The table has about 520,000 distinct CDR3 sequences, less than 25% seen once. The sample comprised blood. The receptor source for this set is a woman aged 30 to 39 with Graves' ophthalmopathy.

This clonotype was found a few times. The rearrangement uses TRBV11-2 and TRBJ1-2; D possibly corresponds to TRBD1 (5 bases). Deletions cut 1 base from V and 8 bases from J, with 11 bases between. The CDR3 spans 13 residues. Germline V gives CDR1 SGHAT, CDR2 FQNNGV. Here the CDR3 reads CASSLVGGIGYTF. The CDR3 DNA reads TGTGCCAGCAGCTTAGTGGGGGGAATCGGCTACACCTTC.

This clonotype was seen ten or more times. V gene TRBV15 combines with J gene TRBJ2-4, with D possibly TRBD1 on 5 matching bases. CDR1 is LNHNV and CDR2 is YYDKDF in the germline V gene (reference sequence). The CDR3 contains 13 residues. V was trimmed by 5 bases and J by 14 bases, leaving 19 bases between them. CDR3 region: CATSPKPDTPEYF. The CDR3 region has the DNA TGTGCCACCAGCCCCAAACCGGACACGCCGGAGTACTTC.

V is TRBV6-4 and J is TRBJ1-1; D perhaps matches TRBD1 (6 bases). CDR3 length: 14 amino acids. CDR1 and CDR2 (germline): MRHNA, SNTAGT. V lost 4 bases, J lost 3 bases, and 12 bases lay in between. CDR3 DNA: TGTGCCAGCAGTGTCCAACAGGGTTACACTGAAGCTTTCTTT. Translating gives CASSVQQGYTEAFF.

This clonotype was counted ten times or more. The chain carries TRBV19 and TRBJ1-1; TRBD1 agrees at 8 bases. J was trimmed by 5 bases and V by 0 bases; bases with no gene match: 8. The CDR3 length is 16 residues. Germline V gives CDR1 LNHDA, CDR2 SQIVND (reference sequence). The CDR3 DNA follows: TGTGCCAGTAGTATAGAGCCAGGACAGGGAGAAACTGAAGCTTTCTTT. Translated: CASSIEPGQGETEAFF.

Turning to this clonotype: A much larger clone lies a single base off, so this may be a read error. This CDR3 is missing its conserved last phenylalanine or tryptophan, likely due to a read error. The chain links TRBV12-3 or TRBV12-4 to TRBJ1-3; unclear D gene. The CDR3 contains 15 residues. Trimming took 1 base from V and 2 from J, leaving 9 bases between them. CDR3 bases: TGTGCCAGCAGTTTAGACGGGGTAGCTGGAAACACCATATATTTG. Translating it yields CASSLDGVAGNTIYL.

The sample holds many counts of this clonotype. The V gene is TRBV27, the J gene TRBJ2-7; TRBD2 matches at 11 bases. With V trimmed by 7 bases and J by 2 bases, 4 bases remained unmatched. The CDR3 is 14 amino acids. CDR1 is MNHEY and CDR2 is SMNVEV in the germline V gene (reference sequence). In DNA, the CDR3 is TGTGCCAGCAAGCAGACTAGCGGGGCCTACGAGCAGTACTTC. Translating it yields CASKQTSGAYEQYF.

V gene TRBV5-1 combines with J gene TRBJ2-2; D call uncertain. V was cut by 2 bases and J by 1 base, with 6 bases left in between. Germline CDR1 reads SGHRS; CDR2 reads YFSETQ. This CDR3 is built from 14 residues. The CDR3 protein is CASSFYGNTGELFF. The DNA for the CDR3 is TGCGCCAGCAGCTTCTACGGGAACACCGGGGAGCTGTTTTTT.

At least ten counts were recorded for this clonotype. The chain joins TRBV12-3 or TRBV12-4 to TRBJ2-2, with D unresolved. V dropped 3 bases and J dropped 9 bases, with 8 bases sitting between them. The CDR3 consists of 12 residues. CDR3: CASSFSARELFF. In nucleotides, the CDR3 is TGTGCCAGCAGTTTTTCTGCTAGGGAGCTGTTTTTT.

There are many counts of this clonotype. This rearrangement joins TRBV27 to TRBJ2-7, with D maybe TRBD2 (5 bases). The CDR3 spans 15 residues. V gave up 5 bases and J gave up 2 bases, with 16 bases separating them. Germline CDR1 MNHEY, CDR2 SMNVEV (reference sequence). CDR3 DNA: TGTGCCAGCAGTACCCCCCGGGGTCGGGCCTACGAGCAGTACTTC. It translates to CASSTPRGRAYEQYF.

This clonotype was detected a few times. J is TRBJ1-1 and V is TRBV5-1, with D maybe TRBD1 (6 bases). This CDR3 comprises 14 residues. V lost 5 bases, J lost 4 bases, and 15 bases lay in between. Germline-derived CDR1 and CDR2 are SGHRS and YFSETQ. The CDR3 DNA reads as TGCGCCAGCAGGGGGGCACCCAGGGGCACTGAAGCTTTCTTT. It is translated as CASRGAPRGTEAFF.

In this sample, this clonotype turned up many times. The chain recombines TRBV6-1 with TRBJ2-7; 7 bases map to TRBD1. V shed 5 bases and J 0 bases; nucleotides not matched to a gene: 10. The CDR3 is made up of 16 amino acids. CDR1 and CDR2 from the germline V gene are MNHNS and SASEGT. The CDR3 reads CASSPFPGQSSYEQYF. The CDR3 coding sequence is TGTGCCAGCAGTCCATTCCCGGGACAGAGCTCCTACGAGCAGTACTTC.

This clonotype was seen many times. The V gene is TRBV20-1, the J gene TRBJ1-5, with 7 bases identical to TRBD1. Germline V gene lookup returns CDR1 DFQATT and CDR2 SNEGSKA (reference sequence). Trimming at V came to 4 bases and at J to 1 base, leaving 1 base not matched to a gene. The length of the CDR3 is 13 residues. The CDR3 sequence: CSAIRGSNQPQHF. The CDR3 DNA is TGCAGTGCTATCAGGGGGAGCAATCAGCCCCAGCATTTT.

The chain employs TRBV10-3 and TRBJ2-7; 8 bases fit TRBD1. V gave up 8 bases and J gave up 3 bases; unmatched junction bases: 6. The CDR3 is 13 amino acids. Germline V gene lookup returns CDR1 ENHRY and CDR2 SYGVKD. CDR3 DNA sequence: TGTGCCATCGGTCAGGGGGCTATCTACGAGCAGTACTTC. It yields the protein CAIGQGAIYEQYF.

This clonotype was recorded at least ten times. Here the CDR3 reads CASSLAGSTGELFF. For the CDR3, the DNA is TGTGCCAGCAGCTTGGCGGGGAGCACCGGGGAGCTGTTTTTT. The chain couples TRBV11-2 to TRBJ2-2; TRBD2 is a possible D gene (6 bases). With 3 bases removed from V and 4 bases from J, the gap between germline ends came to 9 bases. Germline loops: CDR1 SGHAT, CDR2 FQNNGV. This CDR3 has 14 amino acids.

Worth noting for this clonotype: An end of the junction differs from the germline gene, which may be a read error. J is TRBJ1-2 and V is TRBV28, with TRBD1 matching over 9 bases. Germline lookup yields CDR1 MDHEN and CDR2 SYDVKM. The CDR3 spans 13 residues. The CDR3: CASSGQGWDGFTF. In nucleotides, the CDR3 is TGTGCCAGCAGTGGACAGGGGTGGGATGGCTTCACCTTC.

The chain recombines TRBV6-1 with TRBJ1-1; D is undetermined. Germline V gene sequence: CDR1 MNHNS, CDR2 SASEGT. CDR3 length: 14 amino acids. V lost 2 bases to trimming and J lost 4 bases, with 11 bases between them. This chain's CDR3 is CASSESGPGTEAFF. The CDR3 DNA sequence: TGTGCCAGCAGTGAATCCGGACCGGGCACTGAAGCTTTCTTT.

This clonotype was recorded once. V and J are TRBV12-3 or TRBV12-4 and TRBJ2-7; TRBD2 is a possible D gene (6 bases). Trimming stripped 6 bases from V and 0 bases from J, with 9 bases between. There are 13 residues in the CDR3. The CDR3 loop reads CASRDYSSYEQYF. The DNA of the CDR3 is TGTGCCAGCAGGGACTATAGCTCCTACGAGCAGTACTTC.

This clonotype has ten or more counts. The CDR3 sequence is CASSSTSGQYQETQYF. DNA for the CDR3: TGTGCCAGCAGCTCTACTAGCGGGCAGTACCAAGAGACCCAGTACTTC. The chain joins TRBV7-2 to TRBJ2-5; 9 bases map to TRBD2. V shed 4 bases and J 0 bases; nucleotides not matched to a gene: 6. Germline CDR1 and CDR2: SGHTA and FQGNSA. The CDR3 is 16 residues long.

At least ten counts were recorded for this clonotype. Here the CDR3 reads CASKFGEGNEQYF. The CDR3, as DNA: TGTGCCAGTAAGTTTGGGGAAGGGAACGAGCAGTACTTC. The chain combines TRBV19 with TRBJ2-7; the D is unclear. This CDR3 is built from 13 residues. V dropped 7 bases and J dropped 5 bases, with 15 bases sitting between them. Germline loops: CDR1 LNHDA, CDR2 SQIVND (reference sequence).

With respect to this clonotype: A read error may explain this, as a much larger clone is one base away. This chain links TRBV6-1 with TRBJ1-2; D gene uncertain. The germline V gene encodes CDR1 MNHNS and CDR2 SASEGT. The V end was cut by 5 bases, the J end by 0 bases, with 4 bases between. This CDR3 has 12 amino acids. The chain's CDR3 is CASSPPNYGYTF. For the CDR3, the DNA is TGTGCCAGCAGTCCCCCTAACTATGGCTACACCTTC.

This clonotype was seen a handful of times. The chain links TRBV11-2 to TRBJ2-5; 12 positions agree with TRBD2. There are 16 residues in the CDR3. Germline CDR1 and CDR2: SGHAT and FQNNGV. V lost 4 bases, J lost 5 bases, and 8 bases stayed unmatched. The CDR3 is CASSWLAGGPQETQYF. In nucleotides, the CDR3 is TGTGCCAGCAGCTGGCTAGCGGGAGGGCCACAGGAGACCCAGTACTTC.

There are many counts of this clonotype. V gene TRBV9 combines with J gene TRBJ1-2; D not certain. Germline V gene data show CDR1 as SGDLS and CDR2 as YYNGEE. With 0 bases removed from V and 0 bases from J, the gap between germline ends came to 9 bases. This CDR3 comprises 15 residues. The CDR3 coding sequence is TGTGCCAGCAGCGTAGAGAAAGGAACTAACTATGGCTACACCTTC. Translating it yields CASSVEKGTNYGYTF.

V gene TRBV5-1 combines with J gene TRBJ1-2; weak D call: TRBD1 (6 bases). Trimming stripped 0 bases from V and 6 bases from J, with 24 bases between. This CDR3 comprises 18 residues. The germline V gene has CDR1 SGHRS and CDR2 YFSETQ. The CDR3 protein is CASSLAGMGRGSEDGYTF. For the CDR3, the DNA is TGCGCCAGCAGCTTGGCGGGAATGGGCAGGGGAAGCGAGGATGGCTACACCTTC.

The chain employs TRBV12-3 or TRBV12-4 and TRBJ2-7; 9 positions match TRBD1. This CDR3 is built from 15 residues. Unmatched junction bases numbered 10, after V lost 5 bases and J lost 5 bases. CDR3 residues: CASSPGDRDDNEQYF. The CDR3, as DNA: TGTGCCAGCAGTCCAGGGGACAGGGACGATAACGAGCAGTACTTC.

This clonotype was observed many times. The rearrangement uses TRBV12-5 and TRBJ2-5; 7 nucleotides line up with TRBD2. The junction had 0 bases not matched to a gene; V was cut back by 5 bases and J by 3 bases. In germline, CDR1 is LGHNT, CDR2 FRNRAP. The CDR3 is made up of 12 amino acids. The CDR3: CASGSGEETQYF. In nucleotides, the CDR3 is TGTGCTAGTGGTAGCGGGGAAGAGACCCAGTACTTC.

This clonotype showed up many times. This rearrangement joins TRBV12-3 or TRBV12-4 to TRBJ2-7, with D maybe TRBD1 (5 bases). V lost 6 bases and J lost 5, with 23 bases in between. The CDR3 loop spans 16 amino acids. CDR3 region: CASSLTTQGKGNEQYF. CDR3 DNA: TGTGCCAGCAGCCTCACCACCCAGGGAAAAGGCAACGAGCAGTACTTC.

This clonotype was seen repeatedly, ten times or more. The V and J genes are TRBV7-2 and TRBJ2-5, with 7 nucleotides matching TRBD2. V trimming: 2 bases; J trimming: 1 base; junction bases outside the gene matches: 4. The CDR3 contains 15 residues. The germline V gene encodes CDR1 SGHTA and CDR2 FQGNSA. The CDR3 protein is CASSLFAGVQETQYF. CDR3 nucleotides: TGTGCCAGCAGCTTATTTGCGGGGGTCCAAGAGACCCAGTACTTC.